Below are 21 T cell receptor beta chains sequenced from a single sample in a study of blood T cell repertoires in COVID-19. The assay was immunoSEQ multiplex PCR, and TCRdb's table has in-frame clones only and misses some. The sample records about 180,000 clones, more than 80% being singletons. The material sequenced was peripheral blood. The source of these receptors is a human donor in a cohort sampled during active COVID-19.

This clone appeared once. The CDR3 DNA follows: TGTGCCTCCTCCCACGGGAACTACGAGCAGTACTTC. Its translation is CASSHGNYEQYF. This chain connects TRBV30 to TRBJ2-7; TRBD2 is a possible D gene (5 bases). V lost 7 bases and J lost 3, with 13 bases in between. CDR1 and CDR2 (germline): GTSNPN, SVGIG (reference sequence). The CDR3 is 12 amino acids. The variable domain in full, completed from reference TRBV30 and TRBJ2-7, reads SQTIHQWPATLVQPVGSPLSLECTVEGTSNPNLYWYRQAAGRGLQLLFYSVGIGQISSEVPQNLSASRPQDRQFILSSKKLLLSDSGFYLCASSHGNYEQYFGPGTRLTVT.

This CDR3 is CAISASGGTDTQYF. CDR3 in DNA: TGTGCCATCAGCGCTAGCGGGGGCACAGATACGCAGTATTTT. The rearrangement joins TRBV10-3 to TRBJ2-3, with TRBD2 matching 9 bases. V lost 6 bases, J lost 1 base, and 2 bases stayed unmatched. CDR1 is ENHRY and CDR2 is SYGVKD in the germline V gene. The CDR3 loop spans 14 amino acids.

This clone came up a few times. The chain combines TRBV19 with TRBJ1-1; D gene ambiguous. Per germline, CDR1 LNHDA and CDR2 SQIVND (reference sequence). The V and J ends lost 3 bases and 3 bases respectively, with 14 bases between them. This CDR3 is built from 15 residues. CDR3 nucleotides: TGTGCCAGTAGTATGTCCGAGACAACTTACACTGAAGCTTTCTTT. It encodes CASSMSETTYTEAFF.

This chain links TRBV6-5 with TRBJ1-3; tentative D call: TRBD1 (6 bases). Trimming cost V 5 bases and J 1 base, with 9 bases left between them. In germline, CDR1 is MNHEY, CDR2 SVGAGI. This CDR3 is built from 14 residues. CDR3 coding DNA: TGTGCCAGCAGTCGGACAGCTTCTGGAAACACCATATATTTT. Its translation: CASSRTASGNTIYF.

The chain combines TRBV11-2 with TRBJ1-4, with 10 bases lining up with TRBD1. CDR1 and CDR2 (germline): SGHAT, FQNNGV. This CDR3 has 13 amino acids. The V and J ends lost 3 bases and 8 bases, in that order; junction bases with no gene match: 0. This CDR3 reads CASSLGQGEKLFF. DNA for the CDR3: TGTGCCAGCAGCTTGGGACAGGGGGAAAAACTGTTTTTT.

This chain links TRBV11-2 with TRBJ2-7, with D hard to call. The CDR3 loop spans 12 amino acids. CDR1 SGHAT and CDR2 FQNNGV come from the germline V gene. V was trimmed by 7 bases and J by 3 bases, leaving 10 bases between them. The CDR3 is CASTRSNYEQYF. CDR3 coding DNA: TGTGCCAGCACCCGCAGTAACTACGAGCAGTACTTC.

This clone is a singleton in its sample. The rearrangement links TRBV19 to TRBJ1-1; 8 bases align to TRBD1. The CDR3 totals 15 residues. Germline trimming cut 5 bases from V and 3 bases from J; bases unmatched to any gene: 8. The germline gives CDR1 LNHDA, CDR2 SQIVND (reference sequence). The CDR3 loop is CASSPGQGGHTEAFF. The CDR3 bases are TGTGCCAGTAGTCCCGGACAGGGAGGCCACACTGAAGCTTTCTTT.

This sequence joins TRBV6-5 and TRBJ1-1, with D unclear. CDR1 and CDR2 from the germline V gene are MNHEY and SVGAGI. This CDR3 is 13 amino acids long. The ends were cut back, 6 bases at V and 2 bases at J, with 10 bases in the middle. The CDR3 is CASRRGLNTEAFF. For the CDR3, the DNA is TGTGCCAGCAGGCGAGGGTTAAACACTGAAGCTTTCTTT.

The rearrangement uses TRBV6-5 and TRBJ2-2; possible D gene TRBD2, 6 bases. The length of the CDR3 is 14 residues. The V and J ends lost 4 bases and 7 bases respectively, with 13 bases between them. Germline-derived CDR1 and CDR2 are MNHEY and SVGAGI. The DNA of the CDR3 is TGTGCCAGCAGTTCCGGATTCGGGGGCGGGGAGCTGTTTTTT. This sequence encodes CASSSGFGGGELFF.

This chain connects TRBV7-8 to TRBJ1-1; D is unresolved. Germline V gives CDR1 SGHVS, CDR2 FQNEAQ. V shed 5 bases and J shed 0 bases, with 13 bases lying between them. The length of the CDR3 is 15 residues. DNA of the CDR3: TGTGCCAGCAGCCCTTCACCGGGGTTGAACACTGAAGCTTTCTTT. Its protein product is CASSPSPGLNTEAFF.

V gene TRBV6-1 combines with J gene TRBJ1-5; D unresolved. The ends were cut back, 3 bases at V and 6 bases at J, with 12 bases in the middle. Per the germline V gene, CDR1 is MNHNS and CDR2 is SASEGT. The CDR3 runs to 14 residues. In DNA, the CDR3 is TGTGCCAGCAGTGAGGCAGAGAGGCGTCAGCCCCAGCATTTT. It specifies CASSEAERRQPQHF.

The chain joins TRBV11-3 to TRBJ2-3; 11 nucleotides align to TRBD2. Per the germline V gene, CDR1 is SGHNT and CDR2 is YENEEA. V lost 5 bases to trimming and J lost 1 base; unmatched junction nucleotides: 5. This CDR3 has 16 residues. The CDR3 nucleotides are TGTGCCAGCAGCCCCGGGACTAGCGGCCGCACAGATACGCAGTATTTT. Protein product: CASSPGTSGRTDTQYF.

The gene calls are TRBV24-1 and TRBJ1-5, with 7 bases identical to TRBD1. The J segment lost 4 bases and the V segment lost 3 bases, leaving 14 bases of the junction unmatched. The germline gives CDR1 KGHDR, CDR2 SFDVKD. There are 18 residues in the CDR3. The CDR3 sequence: CATSDPNSGTEENQPQHF. The CDR3, as DNA: TGTGCCACCAGTGATCCCAACTCGGGGACAGAAGAGAATCAGCCCCAGCATTTT.

The chain links TRBV5-1 to TRBJ1-4; D ambiguous. The CDR3 consists of 14 residues. Deletions cut 2 bases from V and 7 bases from J, with 12 bases between. Germline V gene lookup returns CDR1 SGHRS and CDR2 YFSETQ. CDR3 nucleotides: TGCGCCAGCAGCTTAGACATGAATTTTGAAAAACTGTTTTTT. Its protein is CASSLDMNFEKLFF.

V gene TRBV11-3 combines with J gene TRBJ2-7, with a tentative D call TRBD1 (6 bases). Germline values: CDR1 SGHNT, CDR2 YENEEA. Trimming took off 2 bases at V and 5 bases at J, with 22 bases between the two ends. The CDR3 extends over 17 amino acids. The CDR3 coding sequence is TGTGCCAGCAGCTTACCCTCCACAGGGTCGTTCATCCACGAGCAGTACTTC. Its translation: CASSLPSTGSFIHEQYF.

The chain carries TRBV5-6 and TRBJ1-2, with 7 bases that match TRBD1. CDR3 length: 17 residues. Per germline, CDR1 SGHDT and CDR2 YYEEEE. After removal of 1 base from V and 5 bases from J, the junction contained 14 bases not matched to a gene. CDR3 sequence (DNA): TGTGCCAGCAGCTTGAATGGGGAAGGGGGCGAGGGGTATGGCTACACCTTC. This gives the protein CASSLNGEGGEGYGYTF.

This chain uses TRBV12-3 or TRBV12-4 with TRBJ2-7, with 9 bases fitting TRBD1. This CDR3 has 13 amino acids. The V segment lost 5 bases and the J segment 3 bases; nucleotides outside the gene matches: 2. CDR3 bases: TGTGCCAGCAGTCCGGACAGGGGCTACGAGCAGTACTTC. It codes for CASSPDRGYEQYF.

This chain joins TRBV1 and TRBJ1-5; the D segment call TRBD1 is taken from the table without a DNA check. TRBV1 is a recognized pseudogene. The CDR3 consists of 19 residues. Written as DNA, the CDR3 is TGCACCAGCACCAAAGTGGCCCGGGACAGCCCCATTAACAATCAGCCCCAGCATTTT. Protein: CTSTKVARDSPINNQPQHF.

This clone came up once. The genes are TRBV6-5 and TRBJ1-2, with TRBD1 matching 8 bases. Germline-derived CDR1 and CDR2 are MNHEY and SVGAGI. The CDR3 is 15 residues long. J lost 4 bases, V lost 6 bases, and 10 bases had no gene match. The CDR3 sequence is CASSPPGQAFYGYTF. The CDR3 coding sequence is TGTGCCAGCAGCCCCCCGGGACAGGCTTTCTATGGCTACACCTTC.

V usage is TRBV10-2 and J usage is TRBJ1-4; 9 bases align to TRBD1. This CDR3 spans 13 amino acids. The V gene end was trimmed by 10 bases and the J gene end by 6 bases; junction bases not matched to a gene: 6. The germline V gene has CDR1 WSHSY and CDR2 SAAADI. In nucleotides, the CDR3 is TGCGCCATTTCTCGGGACAGGGATGAAAAACTGTTTTTT. This codes for CAISRDRDEKLFF.

V is TRBV7-3 and J is TRBJ2-7; TRBD1 is a possible D gene (5 bases). The ends were cut back, 2 bases at V and 0 bases at J, with 11 bases in the middle. The germline CDR1 and CDR2 sequences are SGHTA and FQGTGA. This CDR3 comprises 15 residues. The CDR3 region is CASSLGAASSYEQYF. The CDR3 nucleotides are TGTGCCAGCAGCTTAGGGGCAGCTTCCTCCTACGAGCAGTACTTC. Complete variable domain (other parts from reference TRBV7-3 and TRBJ2-7): GAGVSQTPSNKVTEKGKYVELRCDPISGHTALYWYRQSLGQGPEFLIYFQGTGAADDSGLPNDRFFAVRPEGSVSTLKIQRTERGDSAVYLCASSLGAASSYEQYFGPGTRLTVT.